This T cell receptor (beta chain) is drawn from a study of spatial heterogeneity in lung cancer. Study in general: In tumor regions, TCR transcript counts tracked strongly with a T cell module score from matched bulk RNA-seq. There were, on average, more than eight raw-read appearances for each unique TCR and UMI combination.

This clonotype was seen at least ten times. Its antigen remains unknown. Unique molecular identifiers, one per molecule, were present on every TCR cDNA molecule. TCRdb processed the 5' RACE reads anew with MiXCR; each CDR3 protein has one entry. This sample yields fewer than 10,000 distinct CDR3 sequences, of which 5% are seen a single time; approximately 15% belongs to the top ten. The time point: sample taken at primary tumor resection. TCRs were sequenced from unsorted whole RNA of tumor, nontumor lung or PBMC. Study findings and constraints: One measure, the expanded intratumoral alpha and beta TCR count, tracked tumor mutation counts.

Trimming cost V 1 base and J 7 bases, with 10 bases left between them. Germline assignment: CDR1 SEHNR and CDR2 FQNEAQ (reference sequence). This CDR3 region has 13 residues. The chain joins TRBV7-9 to TRBJ1-2; tentative D call: TRBD1 (5 bases). The sequencing used lung tumor tissue, collected at surgery. The clonotype was recovered from a female donor with early-stage non-small cell lung cancer. CDR3 loop: CASSLGSRAGYTF. CDR3 in DNA: TGTGCCAGCAGCTTAGGCAGCAGGGCTGGCTACACCTTC.